Sequencing of this T cell receptor beta chain was carried out in a study of T cell changes during pregnancy in multiple sclerosis. This clone was counted once. Here immunoSEQ multiplex PCR was the method, and the copy in TCRdb shows in-frame clones only, minus some. Of around 95,000 clones in the sample, 90% to 95% were seen once. The receptor comes from a female donor in good health, enrolled as a control in a pregnancy study. The source was peripheral blood, collected after pregnancy.

CDR3 protein: CASRVAGQETQYF. The CDR3 coding sequence is TGTGCCAGCAGAGTGGCGGGCCAAGAGACCCAGTACTTC. The rearrangement joins TRBV11-2 to TRBJ2-5; tentatively, D is TRBD2 (5 bases). Trimming took off 6 bases at V and 1 base at J, with 9 bases between the two ends. The germline CDR1 and CDR2 sequences are SGHAT and FQNNGV. The CDR3 spans 13 residues.